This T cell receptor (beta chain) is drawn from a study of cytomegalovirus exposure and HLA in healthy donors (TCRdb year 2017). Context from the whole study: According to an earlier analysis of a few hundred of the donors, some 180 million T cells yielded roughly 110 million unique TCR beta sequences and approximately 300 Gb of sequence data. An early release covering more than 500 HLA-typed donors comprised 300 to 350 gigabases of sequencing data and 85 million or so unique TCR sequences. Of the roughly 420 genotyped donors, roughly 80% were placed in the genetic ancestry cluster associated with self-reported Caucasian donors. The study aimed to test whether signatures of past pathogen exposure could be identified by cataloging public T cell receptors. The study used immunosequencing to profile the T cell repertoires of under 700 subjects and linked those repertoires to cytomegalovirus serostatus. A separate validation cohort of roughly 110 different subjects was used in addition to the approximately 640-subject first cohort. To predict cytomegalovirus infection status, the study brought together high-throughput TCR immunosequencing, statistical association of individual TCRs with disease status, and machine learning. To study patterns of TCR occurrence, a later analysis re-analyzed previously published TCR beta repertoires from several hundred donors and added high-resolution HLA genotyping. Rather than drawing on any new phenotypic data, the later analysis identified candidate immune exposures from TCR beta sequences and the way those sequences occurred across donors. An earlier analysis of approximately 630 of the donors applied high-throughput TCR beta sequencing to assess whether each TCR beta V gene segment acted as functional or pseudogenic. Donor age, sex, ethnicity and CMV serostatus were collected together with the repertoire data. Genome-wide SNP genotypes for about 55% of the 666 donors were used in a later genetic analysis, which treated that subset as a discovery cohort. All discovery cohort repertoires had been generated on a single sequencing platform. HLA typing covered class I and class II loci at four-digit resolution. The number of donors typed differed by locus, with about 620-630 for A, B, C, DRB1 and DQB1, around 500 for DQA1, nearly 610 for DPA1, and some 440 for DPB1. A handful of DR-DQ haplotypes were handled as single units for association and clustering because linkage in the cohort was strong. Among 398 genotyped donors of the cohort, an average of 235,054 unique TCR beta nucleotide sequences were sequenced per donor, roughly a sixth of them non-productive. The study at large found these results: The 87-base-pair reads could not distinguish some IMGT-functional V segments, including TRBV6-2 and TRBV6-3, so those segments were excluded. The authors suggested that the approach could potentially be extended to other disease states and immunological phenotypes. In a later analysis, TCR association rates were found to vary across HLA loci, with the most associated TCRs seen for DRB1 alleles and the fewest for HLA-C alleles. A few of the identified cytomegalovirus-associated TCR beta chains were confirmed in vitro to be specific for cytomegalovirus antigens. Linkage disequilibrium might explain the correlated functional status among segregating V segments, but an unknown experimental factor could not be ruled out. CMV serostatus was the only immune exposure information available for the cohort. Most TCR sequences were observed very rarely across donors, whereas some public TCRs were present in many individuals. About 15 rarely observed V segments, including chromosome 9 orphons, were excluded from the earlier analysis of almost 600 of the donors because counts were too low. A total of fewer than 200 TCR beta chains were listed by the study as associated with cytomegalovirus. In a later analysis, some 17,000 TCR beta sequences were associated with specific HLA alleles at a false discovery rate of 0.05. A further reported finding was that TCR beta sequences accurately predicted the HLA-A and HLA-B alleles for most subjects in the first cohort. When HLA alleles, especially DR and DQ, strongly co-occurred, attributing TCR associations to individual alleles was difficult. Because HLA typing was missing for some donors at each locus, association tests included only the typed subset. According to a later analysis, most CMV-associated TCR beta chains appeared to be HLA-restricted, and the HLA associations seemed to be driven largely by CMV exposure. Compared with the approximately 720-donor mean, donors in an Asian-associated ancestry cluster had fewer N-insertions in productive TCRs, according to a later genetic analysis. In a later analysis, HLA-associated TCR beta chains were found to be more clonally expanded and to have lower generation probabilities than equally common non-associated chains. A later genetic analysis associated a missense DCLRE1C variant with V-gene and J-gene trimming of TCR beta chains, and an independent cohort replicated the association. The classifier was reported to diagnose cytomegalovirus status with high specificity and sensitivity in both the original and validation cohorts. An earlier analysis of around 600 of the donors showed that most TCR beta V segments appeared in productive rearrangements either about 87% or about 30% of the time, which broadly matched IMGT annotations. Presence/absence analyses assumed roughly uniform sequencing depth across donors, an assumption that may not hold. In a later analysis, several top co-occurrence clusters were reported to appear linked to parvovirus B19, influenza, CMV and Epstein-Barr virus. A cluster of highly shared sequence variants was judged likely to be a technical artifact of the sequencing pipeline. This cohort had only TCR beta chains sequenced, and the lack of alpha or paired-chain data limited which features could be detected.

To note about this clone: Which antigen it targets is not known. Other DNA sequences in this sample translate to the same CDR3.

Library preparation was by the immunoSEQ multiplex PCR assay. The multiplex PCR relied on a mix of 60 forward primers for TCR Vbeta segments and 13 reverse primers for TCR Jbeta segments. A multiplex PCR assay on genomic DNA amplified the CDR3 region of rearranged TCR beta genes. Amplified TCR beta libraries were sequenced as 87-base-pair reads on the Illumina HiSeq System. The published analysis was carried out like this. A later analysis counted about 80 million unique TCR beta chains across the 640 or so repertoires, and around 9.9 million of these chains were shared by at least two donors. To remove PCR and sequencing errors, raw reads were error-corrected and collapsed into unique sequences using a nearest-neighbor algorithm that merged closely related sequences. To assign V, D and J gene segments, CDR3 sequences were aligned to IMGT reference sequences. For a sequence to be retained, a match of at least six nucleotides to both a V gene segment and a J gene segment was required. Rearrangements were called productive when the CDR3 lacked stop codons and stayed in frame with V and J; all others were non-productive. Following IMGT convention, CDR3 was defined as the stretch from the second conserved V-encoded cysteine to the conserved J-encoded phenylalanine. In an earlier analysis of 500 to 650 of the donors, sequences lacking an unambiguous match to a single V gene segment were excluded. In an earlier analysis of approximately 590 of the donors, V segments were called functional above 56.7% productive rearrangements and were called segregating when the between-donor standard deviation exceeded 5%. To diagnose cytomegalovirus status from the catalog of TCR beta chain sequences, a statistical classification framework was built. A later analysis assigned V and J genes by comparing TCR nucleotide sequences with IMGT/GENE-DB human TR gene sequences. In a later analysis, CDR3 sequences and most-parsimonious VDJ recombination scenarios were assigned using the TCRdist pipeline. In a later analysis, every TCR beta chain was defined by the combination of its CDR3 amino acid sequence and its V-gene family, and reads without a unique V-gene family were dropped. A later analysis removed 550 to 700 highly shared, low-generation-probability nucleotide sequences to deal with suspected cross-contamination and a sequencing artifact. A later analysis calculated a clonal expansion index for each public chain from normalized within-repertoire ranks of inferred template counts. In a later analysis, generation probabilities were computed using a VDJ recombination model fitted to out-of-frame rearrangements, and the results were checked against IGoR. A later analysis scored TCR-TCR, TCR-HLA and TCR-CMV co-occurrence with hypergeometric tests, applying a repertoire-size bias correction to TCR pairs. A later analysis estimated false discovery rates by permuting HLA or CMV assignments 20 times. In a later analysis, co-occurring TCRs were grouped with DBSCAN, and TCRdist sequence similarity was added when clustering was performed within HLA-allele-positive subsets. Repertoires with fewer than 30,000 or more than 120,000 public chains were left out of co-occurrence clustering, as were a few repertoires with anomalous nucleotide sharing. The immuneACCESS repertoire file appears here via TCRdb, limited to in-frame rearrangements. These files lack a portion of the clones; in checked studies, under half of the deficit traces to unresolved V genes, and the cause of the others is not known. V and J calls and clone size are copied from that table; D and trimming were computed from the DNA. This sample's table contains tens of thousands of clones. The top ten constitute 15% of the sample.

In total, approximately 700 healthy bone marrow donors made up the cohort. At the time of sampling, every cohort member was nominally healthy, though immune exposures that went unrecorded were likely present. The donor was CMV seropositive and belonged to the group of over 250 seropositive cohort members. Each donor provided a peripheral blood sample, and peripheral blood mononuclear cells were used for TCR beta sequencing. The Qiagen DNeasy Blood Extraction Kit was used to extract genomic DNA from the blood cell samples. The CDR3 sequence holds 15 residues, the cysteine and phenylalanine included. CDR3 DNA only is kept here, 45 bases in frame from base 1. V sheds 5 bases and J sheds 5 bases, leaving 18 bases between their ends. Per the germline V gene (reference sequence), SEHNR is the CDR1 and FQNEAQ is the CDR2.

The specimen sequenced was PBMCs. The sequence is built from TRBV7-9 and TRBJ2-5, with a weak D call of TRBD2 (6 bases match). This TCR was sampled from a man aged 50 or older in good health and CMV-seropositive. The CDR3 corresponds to CASSRFTGGRETQYF. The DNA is TGTGCCAGCAGCAGATTTACCGGGGGTCGCGAGACCCAGTACTTC.